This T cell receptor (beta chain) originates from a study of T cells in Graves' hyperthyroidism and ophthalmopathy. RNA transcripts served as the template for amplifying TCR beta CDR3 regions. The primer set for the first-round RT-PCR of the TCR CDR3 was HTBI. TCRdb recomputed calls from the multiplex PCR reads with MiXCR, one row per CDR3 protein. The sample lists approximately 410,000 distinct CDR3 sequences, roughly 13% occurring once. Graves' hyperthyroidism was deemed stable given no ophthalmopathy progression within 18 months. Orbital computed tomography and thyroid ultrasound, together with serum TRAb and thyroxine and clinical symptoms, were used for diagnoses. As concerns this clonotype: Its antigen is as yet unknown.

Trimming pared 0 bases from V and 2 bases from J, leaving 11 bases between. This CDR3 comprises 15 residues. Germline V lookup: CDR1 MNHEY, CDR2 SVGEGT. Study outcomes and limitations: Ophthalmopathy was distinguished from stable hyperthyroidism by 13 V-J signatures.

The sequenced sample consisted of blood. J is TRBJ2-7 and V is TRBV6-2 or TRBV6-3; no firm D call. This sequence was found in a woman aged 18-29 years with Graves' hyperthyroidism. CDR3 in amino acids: CASSYSLQETYEQYF. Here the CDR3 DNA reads TGTGCCAGCAGTTACTCGTTGCAGGAAACCTACGAGCAGTACTTC.